This T cell receptor beta chain was observed in a study of blood T cell repertoires in COVID-19. Whole-study context: Both acute and convalescent COVID-19 samples were obtained from the United States, Italy and Spain. Sample material is recorded as cDNA or gDNA derived from T cells, B-cell-depleted T cells, or PBMCs.

Under the authors' procedure: Reference gene primer amplification gave nucleated cell count estimates. Profiled with immunoSEQ multiplex PCR; TCRdb holds only in-frame clones, not every one. V, J and clone size are taken as reported in that table, and D and trimming were inferred from the DNA itself. The table includes 190,000 or so clones, approximately 87% detected once. The germline CDR1 and CDR2 sequences are SGHAT and FQNNGV. The CDR3 contains 16 residues. V was clipped by 3 bases and J by 6 bases; unmatched bases: 7. The sequence was collected from a woman between 70 and 85 years old with acute or convalescent COVID-19. The sequenced sample consisted of peripheral blood. J is TRBJ2-7 and V is TRBV11-2, with TRBD2 matching over 14 bases. The CDR3 DNA reads as TGTGCCAGCAGCTTGCCGGGACTAGCGGGAGCCCTCGAGCAGTACTTC. Encoded protein: CASSLPGLAGALEQYF.